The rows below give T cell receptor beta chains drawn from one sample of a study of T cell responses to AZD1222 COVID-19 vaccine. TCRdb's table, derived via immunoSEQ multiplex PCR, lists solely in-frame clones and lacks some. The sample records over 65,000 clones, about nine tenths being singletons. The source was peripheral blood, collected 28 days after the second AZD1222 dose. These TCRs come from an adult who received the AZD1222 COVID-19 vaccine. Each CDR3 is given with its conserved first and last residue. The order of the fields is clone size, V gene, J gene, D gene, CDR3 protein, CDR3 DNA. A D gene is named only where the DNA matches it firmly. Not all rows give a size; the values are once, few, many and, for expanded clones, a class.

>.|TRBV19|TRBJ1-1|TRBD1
CASSSRTGNMNTEAFF
TGTGCCAGTAGTTCTAGGACAGGGAACATGAACACTGAAGCTTTCTTT
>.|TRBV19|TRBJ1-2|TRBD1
CASSPRQGTNYGYTF
TGTGCCAGTAGTCCCCGACAGGGGACTAACTATGGCTACACCTTC
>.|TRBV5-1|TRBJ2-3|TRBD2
CASSPTKAGATDTQYF
TGCGCCAGCAGCCCAACGAAAGCGGGAGCGACAGATACGCAGTATTTT
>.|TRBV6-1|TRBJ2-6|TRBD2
CASSGTSGSGANVLTF
TGTGCCAGCAGTGGGACTAGCGGCTCTGGGGCCAACGTCCTGACTTTC
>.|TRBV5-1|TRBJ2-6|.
CASSPDGGRSGANVLTF
TGCGCCAGCAGCCCCGACGGCGGGCGCTCTGGGGCCAACGTCCTGACTTTC
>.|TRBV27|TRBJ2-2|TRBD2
CASSSPLLAGLTSNTGELFF
TGTGCCAGCAGTTCGCCGCTTCTAGCGGGACTAACCTCGAACACCGGGGAGCTGTTTTTT
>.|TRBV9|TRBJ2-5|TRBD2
CASSPSGRAQETQYF
TGTGCCAGCAGCCCCAGCGGGAGGGCTCAAGAGACCCAGTACTTC
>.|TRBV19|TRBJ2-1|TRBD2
CASSARLAGGPGSYNEQFF
TGTGCCAGTAGTGCCAGACTAGCGGGAGGGCCGGGCTCCTACAATGAGCAGTTCTTC
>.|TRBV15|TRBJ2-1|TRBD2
CATSPRVEREVAEEQFF
TGTGCCACCAGCCCCCGGGTGGAGCGGGAGGTAGCGGAGGAGCAGTTCTTC
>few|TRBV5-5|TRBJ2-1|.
CASSPGLGLNEQFF
TGTGCCAGCAGCCCGGGACTTGGGCTCAATGAGCAGTTCTTC
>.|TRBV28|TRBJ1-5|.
CASRGRHNQPQHF
TGTGCCAGCAGGGGACGGCACAATCAGCCCCAGCATTTT
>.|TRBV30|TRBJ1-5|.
CAWRGGGENQPQHF
TGTGCCTGGAGAGGGGGGGGAGAGAATCAGCCCCAGCATTTT
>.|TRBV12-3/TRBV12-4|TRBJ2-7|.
CASSLKLTDEQYF
TGTGCCAGCAGTTTAAAACTCACGGACGAGCAGTACTTC
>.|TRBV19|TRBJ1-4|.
CASSDVSYEKLFF
TGTGCCAGTAGTGACGTCTCCTATGAAAAACTGTTTTTT
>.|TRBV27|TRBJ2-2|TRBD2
CASSFGLAGTGELFF
TGTGCCAGCAGTTTCGGACTAGCGGGGACCGGGGAGCTGTTTTTT
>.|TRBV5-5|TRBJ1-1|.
CASSLARFPGATEAFF
TGTGCCAGCAGCTTGGCCAGGTTTCCCGGGGCCACTGAAGCTTTCTTT
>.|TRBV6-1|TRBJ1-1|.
CASSERVGGVQFF
TGTGCCAGCAGTGAAAGAGTGGGGGGGGTGCAATTCTTT
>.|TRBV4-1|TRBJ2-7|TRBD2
CASSQEVASGSYEQYF
TGCGCCAGCAGCCAAGAGGTCGCTAGCGGCTCCTACGAGCAGTACTTC
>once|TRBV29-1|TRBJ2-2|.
CSVPYREGTGELFF
TGCAGCGTTCCCTACAGGGAGGGCACCGGGGAGCTGTTTTTT
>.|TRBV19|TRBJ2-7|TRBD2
CASSLPGTSYEQYF
TGTGCCAGTAGCCTTCCCGGGACTAGCTACGAGCAGTACTTC
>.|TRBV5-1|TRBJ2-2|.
CASFRVGGELFF
TGCGCCAGCTTCAGGGTCGGCGGGGAGCTGTTTTTT
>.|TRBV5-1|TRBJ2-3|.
CASRLGAQLSTDTQYF
TGCGCCAGCAGGTTAGGCGCACAACTGTCCACAGATACGCAGTATTTT
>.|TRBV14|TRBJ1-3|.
CASSQTRNTIYF
TGTGCCAGCAGCCAAACAAGAAACACCATATATTTT
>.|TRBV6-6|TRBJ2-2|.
CASSYDRRNTGELFF
TGTGCCAGCAGTTATGACAGGAGGAACACCGGGGAGCTGTTTTTT
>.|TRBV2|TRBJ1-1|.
CASSIAGGETEAFF
TGTGCCAGCAGTATCGCGGGGGGCGAGACTGAAGCTTTCTTT
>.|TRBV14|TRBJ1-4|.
CASSRVDEKLFF
TGTGCCAGCAGCCGGGTGGATGAAAAACTGTTTTTT
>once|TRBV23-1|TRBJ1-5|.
CASSQWGLGQPQHF
TGCGCCAGCAGTCAATGGGGGCTAGGGCAGCCCCAGCATTTT
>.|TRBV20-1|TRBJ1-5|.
CSASIHSEGNQPQHF
TGCAGTGCTAGTATACACTCAGAGGGCAATCAGCCCCAGCATTTT
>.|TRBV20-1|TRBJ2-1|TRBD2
CSASGTSGSEQFF
TGCAGTGCTAGTGGTACTAGCGGAAGTGAGCAGTTCTTC
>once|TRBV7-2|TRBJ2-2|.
CASSSFDTGELFF
TGTGCCAGCAGCTCCTTCGACACCGGGGAGCTGTTTTTT
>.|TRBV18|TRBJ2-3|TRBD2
CASSPPGLAGSTDTQYF
TGTGCCAGCTCACCACCGGGACTAGCGGGAAGCACAGATACGCAGTATTTT
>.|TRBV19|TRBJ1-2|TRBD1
CASEPQGRLPGGYTF
TGTGCCAGCGAACCACAGGGGCGCCTTCCCGGTGGCTACACCTTC
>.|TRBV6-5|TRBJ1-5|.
CASDLSTNQPQHF
TGTGCCAGCGATCTAAGTACAAATCAGCCCCAGCATTTT
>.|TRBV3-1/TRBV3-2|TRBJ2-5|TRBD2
CASSQDRRAGEGETQYF
TGTGCCAGCAGCCAAGACCGAAGAGCGGGAGAAGGAGAGACCCAGTACTTC
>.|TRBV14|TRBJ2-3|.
CASSQDGYRSTDTQYF
TGTGCCAGCAGCCAAGACGGGTATCGTAGCACAGATACGCAGTATTTT
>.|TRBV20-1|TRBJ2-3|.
CSASKRNTDTQYF
TGCAGTGCTAGTAAGCGGAACACAGATACGCAGTATTTT
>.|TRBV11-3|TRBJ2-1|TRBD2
CASSWGLAEYNEQFF
TGTGCCAGCAGCTGGGGACTAGCGGAGTACAATGAGCAGTTCTTC
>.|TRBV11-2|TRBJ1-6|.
CASSSLIGAESPLHF
TGTGCCAGCAGCTCCCTCATCGGGGCAGAGTCACCCCTCCACTTT
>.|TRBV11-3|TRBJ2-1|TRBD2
CASSPRAGGGNEQFF
TGTGCCAGCAGCCCGAGGGCGGGAGGAGGCAATGAGCAGTTCTTC
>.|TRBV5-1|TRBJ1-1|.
CASSLSDSNTEAFF
TGCGCCAGCAGCTTATCGGACAGCAACACTGAAGCTTTCTTT
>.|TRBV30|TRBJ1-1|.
CAWSKGGGLEAFF
TGTGCCTGGAGTAAGGGCGGAGGTCTTGAAGCTTTCTTT
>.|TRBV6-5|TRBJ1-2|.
CASSYSNTYNYGYTF
TGTGCCAGCAGTTACTCGAACACGTATAACTATGGCTACACCTTC
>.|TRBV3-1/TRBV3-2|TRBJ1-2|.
CASSQTLYGYTF
TGTGCCAGCAGCCAAACCTTGTATGGCTACACCTTC
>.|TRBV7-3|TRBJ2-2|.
CASTLNPNTGELFF
TGTGCCAGCACCCTGAACCCGAACACCGGGGAGCTGTTTTTT
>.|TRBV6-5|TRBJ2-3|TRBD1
CASSSGGTGTDTQYF
TGTGCCAGCAGTTCAGGGGGTACTGGAACAGATACGCAGTATTTT
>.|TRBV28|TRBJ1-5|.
CASSQGLTFYQPQHF
TGTGCCAGCAGCCAGGGTCTTACTTTTTATCAGCCCCAGCATTTT
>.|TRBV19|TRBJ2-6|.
CASSVKGPITGANVLTF
TGTGCCAGTAGCGTGAAGGGACCGATCACTGGGGCCAACGTCCTGACTTTC
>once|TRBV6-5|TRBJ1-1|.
CASSYAGRNTEAFF
TGTGCCAGCAGTTACGCTGGACGAAACACTGAAGCTTTCTTT
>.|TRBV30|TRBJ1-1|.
CAWIGATEAFF
TGTGCCTGGATAGGGGCAACTGAAGCTTTCTTT
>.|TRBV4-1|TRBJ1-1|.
CASSQGQANTEAFF
TGCGCCAGCAGCCAAGGACAAGCGAACACTGAAGCTTTCTTT
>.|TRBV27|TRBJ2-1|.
CASSLSPMGDEQFF
TGTGCCAGCAGTTTATCCCCTATGGGCGATGAGCAGTTCTTC
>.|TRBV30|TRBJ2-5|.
CAWSVSQGLQETQYF
TGTGCCTGGAGTGTAAGTCAGGGCCTCCAAGAGACCCAGTACTTC